This T cell receptor beta chain was obtained from a study of shared clonotypes between healthy human individuals. Study context: Per donor, three plates held CD4 naive cells, three held CD4 memory, two held CD8 naive and one held CD8 memory. Notes on the study in general: Several donors had around 5.2% of their naive CD4 clonotypes in common.

It was CD45RO-negative cells, positively selected for CCR7, that made up naive CD8 cells, with terminally differentiated effector memory CD45RA+ cells excluded. Regarding this clone: The antigen is not known. Distinct nucleotide sequences in the sample also encode this CDR3.

The CDR3 runs 13 residues. V lost 2 bases and J lost 4, with 7 bases in between. The germline gives CDR1 SGHRS, CDR2 YFSETQ. Some clones are missing from TCRdb's copy, which holds only in-frame ones; the method was immunoSEQ multiplex PCR. The sample lists over 2 million clones, about 95% seen once, with around 1.1% in the top ten. The V call is TRBV5-1, the J call TRBJ2-1; D remains unclear. This sequence originates from a man younger than 35 in good health. The sample was naive CD8+ T cells sorted from blood. DNA of the CDR3: TGCGCCAGCAGCTTTGCCGGATACAATGAGCAGTTCTTC. This encodes CASSFAGYNEQFF.